The 16 T cell receptor beta chains below come from one sample, sequenced in a study of technical replicates of blood from a few donors (dated by TCRdb to the late 2010s). Library preparation employed the immunoSEQ multiplex PCR assay. As stored in TCRdb, this immuneACCESS dataset retains in-frame rearrangements with V and J assigned. A fraction of the clones does not appear; measured against another copy, unresolved V genes explain less than half of the discrepancy, and the remainder lacks a known reason. The sample data list over 85,000 clones, and 94% of these were observed just once. Of the sample, around 0.24% falls within the top ten clones. Specimen: T cells isolated from PBMCs. Receptors originate from a human donor in good health.

The chain has TRBV7-8 and TRBJ1-5; TRBD1 aligns across 7 bases. V was clipped by 5 bases and J by 6 bases; unmatched bases: 10. This CDR3 is 15 amino acids long. Germline CDR1 and CDR2: SGHVS and FQNEAQ. This CDR3 reads CASSPTGWGVQPQHF. CDR3 coding DNA: TGTGCCAGCAGCCCGACAGGGTGGGGAGTTCAGCCCCAGCATTTT.

This chain links TRBV14 with TRBJ2-1; 10 nucleotides line up with TRBD2. The CDR3 has 19 amino acids. V was pared by 5 bases and J by 2 bases, with 15 bases of the junction left unmatched. Germline loops: CDR1 SGHDN, CDR2 FVKESK. Here the CDR3 DNA reads TGTGCCAGCAGCGGCCTAGCGGGAGCAACCCGGAGCCCCTACAATGAGCAGTTCTTC. Amino acid sequence: CASSGLAGATRSPYNEQFF.

CDR3 bases: TGTGCCAGCAGCCGAAGGAGCGCAGATACGCAGTATTTT. Amino acids: CASSRRSADTQYF. The chain employs TRBV6-5 and TRBJ2-3; D unresolved. CDR1 is MNHEY and CDR2 is SVGAGI in the germline V gene. The CDR3 covers 13 residues. V was trimmed by 6 bases and J by 4 bases, leaving 11 bases between them.

This chain uses TRBV12-5 with TRBJ1-2; 7 nucleotides match TRBD1. V was pared by 0 bases and J by 3 bases, with 10 bases of the junction left unmatched. This CDR3 has 17 residues. Looked up from germline, CDR1 is LGHNT and CDR2 is FRNRAP. The CDR3 DNA is TGTGCTAGTGGTTTGGTACTTCCCGGGACAGCCTACTATGGCTACACCTTC. This codes for CASGLVLPGTAYYGYTF. Combining the CDR3 with reference TRBV12-5 and TRBJ1-2 gives the whole variable domain DARVTQTPRHKVTEMGQEVTMRCQPILGHNTVFWYRQTMMQGLELLAYFRNRAPLDDSGMPKDRFSAEMPDATLATLKIQPSEPRDSAVYFCASGLVLPGTAYYGYTFGSGTRLTVV.

V usage is TRBV29-1 and J usage is TRBJ1-1, with a possible D match to TRBD1 (6 bases). The CDR3 has 13 residues. Between the trimmed V and J ends, which lost 6 bases and 2 bases, there was a span of 13 bases. Germline CDR1 and CDR2: SQVTM and ANQGSEA. CDR3 amino acids: CSVNRVSNTEAFF. DNA of the CDR3: TGCAGCGTAAACAGGGTATCAAACACTGAAGCTTTCTTT.

V usage is TRBV7-2 and J usage is TRBJ2-3; a possible D gene is TRBD1 (5 bases). Germline CDR1 is SGHTA and CDR2 is FQGNSA. V gave up 4 bases and J gave up 6 bases, with 17 bases separating them. The CDR3 contains 15 residues. The CDR3 sequence is CASSWGSRVTDTQYF. The CDR3 DNA follows: TGTGCCAGCAGCTGGGGAAGCAGGGTCACTGATACGCAGTATTTT.

This CDR3 is CASSRRTGLILPEEAFF. CDR3 DNA sequence: TGCGCCAGCAGCCGAAGGACAGGGCTGATACTACCTGAAGAAGCTTTCTTT. The V call is TRBV5-1, the J call TRBJ1-1, with TRBD1 matching over 8 bases. Germline trimming cut 4 bases from V and 8 bases from J; bases unmatched to any gene: 19. Germline V gene data show CDR1 as SGHRS and CDR2 as YFSETQ. This CDR3 is built from 17 residues.

This CDR3 is CASSDGQGTTNEKLFF. The CDR3 nucleotides read TGCGCCAGCAGCGACGGACAGGGGACAACTAATGAAAAACTGTTTTTT. This chain uses TRBV4-1 with TRBJ1-4; the match to TRBD1 covers 9 bases. J was trimmed by 0 bases and V by 5 bases; bases with no gene match: 4. CDR3 length equals 16 residues. The V gene's germline CDR1 is MGHRA and CDR2 YSYEKL.

This clone was counted a few times. The V and J genes are TRBV7-3 and TRBJ1-6; D perhaps matches TRBD1 (5 bases). Germline values: CDR1 SGHTA, CDR2 FQGTGA. V lost 2 bases to trimming and J lost 10 bases, with 15 bases between them. The CDR3 spans 15 residues. CDR3 DNA: TGTGCCAGCAGCTTACAGGGTACGGATGGATCACCCCTCCACTTT. This sequence encodes CASSLQGTDGSPLHF.

The genes are TRBV27 and TRBJ2-1, with TRBD1 matching 12 bases. V lost 5 bases to trimming and J lost 7 bases; unmatched junction nucleotides: 6. CDR1 and CDR2 from the germline V gene are MNHEY and SMNVEV (reference sequence). The CDR3 is made up of 15 amino acids. CDR3 nucleotide sequence: TGTGCCAGCAGTATAACGGGACAGGGGGCGAATGAGCAGTTCTTC. Translation gives CASSITGQGANEQFF.

V usage is TRBV2 and J usage is TRBJ1-2; D is ambiguous. The V gene lost 10 bases and the J gene lost 4 bases, with 16 bases spanning the gap. The CDR3 is made up of 13 amino acids. Germline assignment: CDR1 SNHLY and CDR2 FYNNEI. DNA for the CDR3: TGTGCCACCCTCCTAGCGGCCTTCTATGGCTACACCTTC. It specifies CATLLAAFYGYTF.

This chain uses TRBV12-5 with TRBJ2-7, with 13 bases fitting TRBD2. Germline lookup yields CDR1 LGHNT and CDR2 FRNRAP. This CDR3 is built from 19 residues. V dropped 4 bases and J dropped 0; count of bases not matched to a gene: 12. CDR3 sequence: CASGSPPGLAGFSSYEQYF. Here the CDR3 DNA reads TGTGCTAGTGGTTCGCCCCCGGGACTAGCGGGATTCAGCTCCTACGAGCAGTACTTC.

The V call is TRBV5-3, the J call TRBJ2-5; D is unclear. TRBV5-3 is an ORF for which the function is uncertain. CDR3 size: 13 residues. Trimming pared 1 base from V and 9 bases from J, leaving 13 bases between. CDR3 nucleotides: TGTGCCAGAAGCTTGCACTATTCCGTGGCCCAGTACTTC. It yields the protein CARSLHYSVAQYF.

V usage is TRBV4-1 and J usage is TRBJ2-1, with TRBD2 matching over 7 bases. Germline CDR1 MGHRA, CDR2 YSYEKL. V was pared by 1 base and J by 0 bases, with 15 bases of the junction left unmatched. The CDR3 spans 20 residues. The CDR3 loop reads CASSQARSGNVKSSYNEQFF. The CDR3 DNA sequence: TGCGCCAGCAGCCAAGCGCGGAGCGGGAACGTAAAAAGCTCCTACAATGAGCAGTTCTTC.

The rearrangement links TRBV6-5 to TRBJ2-7; D unclear. CDR3 size: 12 residues. V lost 5 bases to trimming and J lost 2 bases, with 7 bases between them. The germline gives CDR1 MNHEY, CDR2 SVGAGI. DNA of the CDR3: TGTGCCAGCAGTCCGTCTCCCTACGAGCAGTACTTC. Amino acid sequence: CASSPSPYEQYF.

The chain recombines TRBV7-6 with TRBJ2-3; 8 bases are shared with TRBD2. The CDR3 consists of 16 residues. Germline V gene lookup returns CDR1 SGHVS and CDR2 FNYEAQ. Trimming cost V 1 base and J 1 base; bases outside gene matches: 4. CDR3 region: CASSLDLSGGTDTQYF. For the CDR3, the DNA is TGTGCCAGCAGCTTAGATCTTAGCGGGGGCACAGATACGCAGTATTTT.